The present T cell receptor beta chain was sequenced within a study of spatial heterogeneity in lung cancer. Study-level information: Each time, sequencing found more beta-chain sequences than alpha-chain sequences. Each distinct TCR and UMI combination averaged more than ten appearances in raw reads. Study observations and caveats: Circulating ubiquitous expanded tumor TCRs were observed more frequently at resection than at follow-up.

Germline CDR1 and CDR2: SGHRS and YFSETQ. The CDR3 has 16 amino acids. Trimming took off 0 bases at V and 2 bases at J, with 11 bases between the two ends. Time point denoted: sample taken at primary tumor resection. From tumor, nontumor lung or frozen PBMC, whole RNA was taken unsorted for sequencing. Samples were donated by 72 untreated early-stage non-small cell lung cancer patients. TCRdb analysed the 5' RACE reads with MiXCR anew, one entry per CDR3 protein. This sample has tens of thousands of distinct CDR3 sequences, with 3.5% to 5.5% found just once. This clonotype was counted at least ten times. Its antigen is currently unknown.

The TCR was taken from a male donor with early-stage non-small cell lung cancer. The chain couples TRBV5-1 to TRBJ2-2; the D gene is possibly TRBD2 (6 bases). Sample: PBMCs, taken at surgery. CDR3 sequence reads: CASSLEGRTNTGELFF. The CDR3 bases are TGCGCCAGCAGCTTGGAAGGGAGGACCAACACCGGGGAGCTGTTTTTT.